This T cell receptor (beta chain) came from a study of neoadjuvant anti-PD-1 for oral cavity cancer. In the study overall: Patients without progression got a fourth dose around day 43. Whole-study findings and limits: Higher pretreatment blood Treg/Th17 ratios correlated with higher pretreatment blood and lower post-treatment tumor TCRbeta clonality.

Clones were read by immunoSEQ multiplex PCR, and TCRdb kept only the in-frame ones, dropping some. The table lists 12,000 to 15,000 clones, roughly 74% of them singletons. Germline values: CDR1 MNHEY, CDR2 SMNVEV (reference sequence). The V end was cut by 6 bases, the J end by 0 bases, with 11 bases between. The CDR3 runs to 14 residues. This clone was seen a single time. The antigen is unknown. The chain recombines TRBV27 with TRBJ1-1; possible D gene TRBD1, 5 bases. The material was PBMCs, obtained before nivolumab (anti-PD-1) treatment. This TCR was sampled from a person between 40 and 79 years old with oral cavity squamous cell carcinoma. CDR3 in DNA: TGTGCCAGCAGGGGTCCAGGGATGAACACTGAAGCTTTCTTT. Its protein product is CASRGPGMNTEAFF.